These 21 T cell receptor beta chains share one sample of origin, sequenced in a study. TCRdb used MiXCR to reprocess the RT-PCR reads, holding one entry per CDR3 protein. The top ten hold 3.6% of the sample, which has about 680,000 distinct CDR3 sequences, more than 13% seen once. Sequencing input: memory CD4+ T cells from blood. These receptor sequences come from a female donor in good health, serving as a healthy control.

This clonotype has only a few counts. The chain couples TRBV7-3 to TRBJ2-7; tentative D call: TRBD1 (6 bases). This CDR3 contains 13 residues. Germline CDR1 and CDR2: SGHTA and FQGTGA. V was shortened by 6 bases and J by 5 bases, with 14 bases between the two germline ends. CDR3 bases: TGTGCCAGCAGTCGACAGGTAGGGGACGAGCAGTACTTC. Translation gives CASSRQVGDEQYF.

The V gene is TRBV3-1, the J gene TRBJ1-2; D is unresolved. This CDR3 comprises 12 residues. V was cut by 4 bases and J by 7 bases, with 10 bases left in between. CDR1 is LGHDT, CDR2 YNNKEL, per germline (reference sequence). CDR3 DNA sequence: TGTGCCAGCAGCCTAAGTCTGAGTGGCTACACCTTC. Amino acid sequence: CASSLSLSGYTF.

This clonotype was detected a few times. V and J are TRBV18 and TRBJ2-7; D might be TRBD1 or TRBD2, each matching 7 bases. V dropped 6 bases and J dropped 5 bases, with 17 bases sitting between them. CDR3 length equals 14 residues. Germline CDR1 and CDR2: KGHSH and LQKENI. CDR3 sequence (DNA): TGTGCCAGCTCCTCAGGGGGGGGCAGGAACGAGCAGTACTTC. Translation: CASSSGGGRNEQYF.

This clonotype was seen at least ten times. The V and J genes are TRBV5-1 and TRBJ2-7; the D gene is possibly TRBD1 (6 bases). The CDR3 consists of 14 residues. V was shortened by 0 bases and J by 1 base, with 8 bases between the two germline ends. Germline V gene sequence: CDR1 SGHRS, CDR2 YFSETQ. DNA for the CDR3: TGCGCCAGCAGCTTGGGGGGGACATCCTACGAGCAGTACTTC. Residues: CASSLGGTSYEQYF.

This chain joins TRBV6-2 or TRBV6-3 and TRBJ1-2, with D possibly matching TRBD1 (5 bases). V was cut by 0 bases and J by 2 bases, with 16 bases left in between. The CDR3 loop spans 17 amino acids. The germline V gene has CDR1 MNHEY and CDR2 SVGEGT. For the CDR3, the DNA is TGTGCCAGCAGTTACTCGGGCTCGTCCCAGGGAAACTATGGCTACACCTTC. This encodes CASSYSGSSQGNYGYTF.

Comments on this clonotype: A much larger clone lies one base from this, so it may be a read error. The CDR3 DNA reads as TGCAGTGCTCCGAATAGCCGCGCCCGCACAGATACGCGGTATTTT. Its translation is CSAPNSRARTDTRYF. The chain combines TRBV20-1 with TRBJ2-3; D is unclear. The CDR3 has 15 amino acids. CDR1 is DFQATT and CDR2 is SNEGSKA in the germline V gene (reference sequence).

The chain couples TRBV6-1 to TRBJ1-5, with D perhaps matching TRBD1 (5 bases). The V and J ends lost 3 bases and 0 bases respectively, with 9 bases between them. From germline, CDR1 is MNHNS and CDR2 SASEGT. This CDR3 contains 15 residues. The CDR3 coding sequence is TGTGCCAGCAGTGATGGGGGGTCTAGCAATCAGCCCCAGCATTTT. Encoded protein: CASSDGGSSNQPQHF.

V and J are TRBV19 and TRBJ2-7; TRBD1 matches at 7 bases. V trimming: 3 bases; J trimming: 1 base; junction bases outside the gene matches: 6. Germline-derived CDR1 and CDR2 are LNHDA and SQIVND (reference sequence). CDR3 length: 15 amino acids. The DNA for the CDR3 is TGTGCCAGTAGTATGTTTGGGACAGAGTCCTACGAGCAGTACTTC. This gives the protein CASSMFGTESYEQYF. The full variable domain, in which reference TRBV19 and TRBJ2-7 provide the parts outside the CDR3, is DGGITQSPKYLFRKEGQNVTLSCEQNLNHDAMYWYRQDPGQGLRLIYYSQIVNDFQKGDIAEGYSVSREKKESFPLTVTSAQKNPTAFYLCASSMFGTESYEQYFGPGTRLTVT.

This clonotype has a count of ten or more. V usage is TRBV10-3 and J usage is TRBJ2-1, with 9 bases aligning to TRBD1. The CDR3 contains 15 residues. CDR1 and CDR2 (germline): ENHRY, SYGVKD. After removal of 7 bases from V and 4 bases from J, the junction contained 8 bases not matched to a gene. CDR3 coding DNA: TGTGCCATCAATGGTGGGACAGGGAGTTACAATGAGCAGTTCTTC. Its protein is CAINGGTGSYNEQFF.

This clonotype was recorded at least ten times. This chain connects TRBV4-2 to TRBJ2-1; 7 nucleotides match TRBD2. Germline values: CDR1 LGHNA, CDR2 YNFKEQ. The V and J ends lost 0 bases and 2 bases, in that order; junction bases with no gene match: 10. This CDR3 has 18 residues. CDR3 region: CASSQEYKGSGAYNEQFF. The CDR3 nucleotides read TGTGCCAGCAGCCAAGAGTACAAGGGGAGCGGGGCCTACAATGAGCAGTTCTTC.

As DNA, the CDR3 is TGTGCCGCGCAGGGGGCCGGTGAGCAGTTCTTC. Its protein product is CAAQGAGEQFF. The V call is TRBV10-3, the J call TRBJ2-1; the match to TRBD1 covers 8 bases. V lost 11 bases to trimming and J lost 9 bases; unmatched junction nucleotides: 6. CDR3 length: 11 residues. Germline lookup yields CDR1 ENHRY and CDR2 SYGVKD.

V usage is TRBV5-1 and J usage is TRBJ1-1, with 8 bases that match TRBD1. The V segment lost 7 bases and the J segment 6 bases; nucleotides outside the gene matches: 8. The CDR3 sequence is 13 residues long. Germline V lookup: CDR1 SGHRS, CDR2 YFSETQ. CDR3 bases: TGCGCCAGCGGATACAGGGGGTACTCTGAAGCTTTCTTT. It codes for CASGYRGYSEAFF.

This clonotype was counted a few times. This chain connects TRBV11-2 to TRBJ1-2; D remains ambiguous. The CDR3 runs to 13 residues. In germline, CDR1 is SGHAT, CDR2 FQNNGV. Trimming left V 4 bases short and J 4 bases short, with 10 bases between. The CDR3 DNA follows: TGTGCCAGCAGCTCCTGGACGGCCTATGGCTACACCTTC. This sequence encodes CASSSWTAYGYTF.

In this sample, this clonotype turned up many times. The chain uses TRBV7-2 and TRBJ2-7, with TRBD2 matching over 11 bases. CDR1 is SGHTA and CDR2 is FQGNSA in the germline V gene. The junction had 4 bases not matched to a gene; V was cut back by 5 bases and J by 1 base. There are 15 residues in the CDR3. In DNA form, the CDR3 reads TGTGCCAGCAGCCTACTAGCGGGGGTTTCCTACGAGCAGTACTTC. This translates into CASSLLAGVSYEQYF.

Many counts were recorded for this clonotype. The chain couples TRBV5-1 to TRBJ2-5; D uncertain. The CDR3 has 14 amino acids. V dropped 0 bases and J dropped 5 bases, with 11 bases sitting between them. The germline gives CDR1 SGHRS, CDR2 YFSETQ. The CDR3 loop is CASSLGASFETQYF. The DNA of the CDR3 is TGCGCCAGCAGCTTGGGGGCTAGTTTCGAGACCCAGTACTTC.

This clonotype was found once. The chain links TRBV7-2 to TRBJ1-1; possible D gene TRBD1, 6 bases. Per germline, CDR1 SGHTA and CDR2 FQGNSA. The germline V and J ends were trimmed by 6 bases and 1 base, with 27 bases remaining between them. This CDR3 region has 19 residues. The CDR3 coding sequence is TGTGCCAGCAGTCCCGCGGGGGGGGCTGGTTATTTCGCGAACACTGAAGCTTTCTTT. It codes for CASSPAGGAGYFANTEAFF.

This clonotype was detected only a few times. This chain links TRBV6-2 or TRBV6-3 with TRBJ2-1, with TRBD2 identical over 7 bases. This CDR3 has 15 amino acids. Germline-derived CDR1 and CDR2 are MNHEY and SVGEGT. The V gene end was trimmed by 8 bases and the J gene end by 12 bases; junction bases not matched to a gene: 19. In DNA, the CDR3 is TGTGCCAGCTCCAAAAGCGGGGACGGGGTTTTAGGGCAGTTCTTC. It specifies CASSKSGDGVLGQFF.

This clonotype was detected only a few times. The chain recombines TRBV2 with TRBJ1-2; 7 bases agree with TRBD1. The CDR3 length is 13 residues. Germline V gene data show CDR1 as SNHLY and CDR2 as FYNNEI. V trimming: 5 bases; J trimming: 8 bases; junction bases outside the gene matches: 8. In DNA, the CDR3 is TGTGCCAGCAGTCTACAGGGGTCGGTCGGCTACACCTTC. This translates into CASSLQGSVGYTF. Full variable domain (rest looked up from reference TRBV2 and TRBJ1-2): EPEVTQTPSHQVTQMGQEVILRCVPISNHLYFYWYRQILGQKVEFLVSFYNNEISEKSEIFDDQFSVERPDGSNFTLKIRSTKLEDSAMYFCASSLQGSVGYTFGSGTRLTVV.

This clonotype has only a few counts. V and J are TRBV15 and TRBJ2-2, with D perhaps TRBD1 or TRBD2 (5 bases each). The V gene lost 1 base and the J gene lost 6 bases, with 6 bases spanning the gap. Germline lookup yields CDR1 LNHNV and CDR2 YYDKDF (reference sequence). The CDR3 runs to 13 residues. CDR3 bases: TGTGCCACCAGCAGAGTGGGGGCCGGGGAGCTGTTTTTT. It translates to CATSRVGAGELFF.

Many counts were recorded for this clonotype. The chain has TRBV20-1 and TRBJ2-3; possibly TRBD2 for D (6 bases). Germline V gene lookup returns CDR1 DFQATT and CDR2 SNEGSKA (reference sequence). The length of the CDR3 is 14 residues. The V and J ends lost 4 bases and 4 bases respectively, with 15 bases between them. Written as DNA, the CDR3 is TGCAGTGCTAAGATGGCGGGAAGGGCAGATACGCAGTATTTT. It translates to CSAKMAGRADTQYF.

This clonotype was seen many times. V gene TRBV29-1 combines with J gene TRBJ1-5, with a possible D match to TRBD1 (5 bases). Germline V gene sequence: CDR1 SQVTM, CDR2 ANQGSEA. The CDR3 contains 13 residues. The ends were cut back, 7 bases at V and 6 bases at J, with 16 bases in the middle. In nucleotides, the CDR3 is TGCAGCGCTGGAGAGGGGCACCGTCAGCCCCAGCATTTT. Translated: CSAGEGHRQPQHF.